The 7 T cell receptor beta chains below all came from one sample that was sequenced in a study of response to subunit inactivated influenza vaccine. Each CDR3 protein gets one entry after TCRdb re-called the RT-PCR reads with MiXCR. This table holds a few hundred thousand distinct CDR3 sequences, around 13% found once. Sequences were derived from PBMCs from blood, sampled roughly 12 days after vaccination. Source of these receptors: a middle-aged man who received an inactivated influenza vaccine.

This CDR3 reads CASSHNGGDKLFF. In nucleotides, the CDR3 is TGTGCCAGCAGCCATAACGGAGGGGACAAACTGTTTTTT. This rearrangement joins TRBV7-2 to TRBJ1-4, with D maybe TRBD1 (5 bases). Deletions cut 5 bases from V and 11 bases from J, with 15 bases between. Germline CDR1 is SGHTA and CDR2 is FQGNSA. The CDR3 extends over 13 amino acids.

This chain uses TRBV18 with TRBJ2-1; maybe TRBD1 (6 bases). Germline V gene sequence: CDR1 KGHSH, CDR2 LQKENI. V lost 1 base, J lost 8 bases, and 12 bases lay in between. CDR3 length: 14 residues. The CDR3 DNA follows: TGTGCCAGCTCACCACTACAGGGCACGGATGAGCAGTTCTTC. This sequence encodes CASSPLQGTDEQFF.

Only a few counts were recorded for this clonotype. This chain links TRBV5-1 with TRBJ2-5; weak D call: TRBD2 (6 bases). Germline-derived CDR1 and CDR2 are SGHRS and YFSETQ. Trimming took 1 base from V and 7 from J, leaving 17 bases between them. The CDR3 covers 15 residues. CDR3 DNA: TGCGCCAGCAGCTTGTGGGTGACTAGTGATGGGACCCAGTACTTC. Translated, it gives CASSLWVTSDGTQYF. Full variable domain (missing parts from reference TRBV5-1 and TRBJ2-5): KAGVTQTPRYLIKTRGQQVTLSCSPISGHRSVSWYQQTPGQGLQFLFEYFSETQRNKGNFPGRFSGRQFSNSRSEMNVSTLELGDSALYLCASSLWVTSDGTQYFGPGTRLLVL.

CDR3 coding DNA: TGTGCCAGCAGCTTGGTAGCGGGCTATAGCACAGATACGCAGTATTTT. The encoded protein is CASSLVAGYSTDTQYF. The chain employs TRBV7-2 and TRBJ2-3; 7 positions match TRBD2. This CDR3 region has 16 residues. Trimming cost V 3 bases and J 0 bases; bases outside gene matches: 6. Germline CDR1 SGHTA, CDR2 FQGNSA.

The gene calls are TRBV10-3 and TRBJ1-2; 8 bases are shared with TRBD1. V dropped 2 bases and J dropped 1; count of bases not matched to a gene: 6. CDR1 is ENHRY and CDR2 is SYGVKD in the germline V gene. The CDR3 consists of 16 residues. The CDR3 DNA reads TGTGCCATCAGTGAGGGGAGGACAGGGCGTAACTATGGCTACACCTTC. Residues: CAISEGRTGRNYGYTF.

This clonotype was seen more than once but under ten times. CDR3 loop: CASSQDARRASGANVLTF. The CDR3 DNA follows: TGCGCCAGCAGCCAAGATGCCCGCAGGGCCTCAGGGGCCAACGTCCTGACTTTC. The rearrangement uses TRBV4-1 and TRBJ2-6, with a possible D match to TRBD1 (5 bases). Trimming shortened V by 0 bases and J by 4 bases, and 16 bases separated the two germline ends. CDR1 MGHRA and CDR2 YSYEKL come from the germline V gene. This CDR3 contains 18 residues.

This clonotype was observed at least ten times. CDR3 in DNA: TGCGCCAGCAGCCTGATGGTGGGCGGCGACGAGCAGTACTTC. Translated: CASSLMVGGDEQYF. This chain connects TRBV5-1 to TRBJ2-7; no definite D call. The CDR3 covers 14 residues. V lost 4 bases and J lost 5, with 16 bases in between. Germline V CDR1 and CDR2: SGHRS, YFSETQ.